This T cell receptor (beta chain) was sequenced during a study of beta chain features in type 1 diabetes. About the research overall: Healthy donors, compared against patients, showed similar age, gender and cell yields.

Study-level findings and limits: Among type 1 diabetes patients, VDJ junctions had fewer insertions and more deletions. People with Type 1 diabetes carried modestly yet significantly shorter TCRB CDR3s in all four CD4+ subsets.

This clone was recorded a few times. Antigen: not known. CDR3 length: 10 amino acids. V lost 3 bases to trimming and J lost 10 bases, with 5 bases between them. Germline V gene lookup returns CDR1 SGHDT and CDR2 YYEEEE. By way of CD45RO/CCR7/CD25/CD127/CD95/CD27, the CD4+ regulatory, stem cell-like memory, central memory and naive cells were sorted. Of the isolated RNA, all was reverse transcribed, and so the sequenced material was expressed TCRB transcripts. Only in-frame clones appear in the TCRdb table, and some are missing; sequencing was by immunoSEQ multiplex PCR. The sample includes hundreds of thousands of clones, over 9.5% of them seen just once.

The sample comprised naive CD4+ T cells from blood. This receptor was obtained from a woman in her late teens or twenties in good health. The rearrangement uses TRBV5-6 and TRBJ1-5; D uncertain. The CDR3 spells CASSWQPQHF. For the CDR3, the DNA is TGTGCCAGCAGCTGGCAACCCCAGCATTTT.